This TCR beta chain was sequenced during a study of blood T cell repertoires in COVID-19. TCRdb keeps only in-frame clones here, not all; method: immunoSEQ multiplex PCR. The sample has over 120,000 clones; around 83% are singletons. Germline trimming cut 0 bases from V and 0 bases from J; bases unmatched to any gene: 0. The CDR3 totals 15 residues. In germline, CDR1 is SGHTA, CDR2 FQGTGA. This sequence originates from a man between 45 and 60 years old who had recovered from COVID-19. The rearrangement uses TRBV7-3 and TRBJ2-3; 7 nucleotides agree with TRBD1. The material sequenced was PBMCs or T cells enriched from blood (not recorded which). For the CDR3, the DNA is TGTGCCAGCAGCTTAACGGGACAGAGCACAGATACGCAGTATTTT. It specifies CASSLTGQSTDTQYF.